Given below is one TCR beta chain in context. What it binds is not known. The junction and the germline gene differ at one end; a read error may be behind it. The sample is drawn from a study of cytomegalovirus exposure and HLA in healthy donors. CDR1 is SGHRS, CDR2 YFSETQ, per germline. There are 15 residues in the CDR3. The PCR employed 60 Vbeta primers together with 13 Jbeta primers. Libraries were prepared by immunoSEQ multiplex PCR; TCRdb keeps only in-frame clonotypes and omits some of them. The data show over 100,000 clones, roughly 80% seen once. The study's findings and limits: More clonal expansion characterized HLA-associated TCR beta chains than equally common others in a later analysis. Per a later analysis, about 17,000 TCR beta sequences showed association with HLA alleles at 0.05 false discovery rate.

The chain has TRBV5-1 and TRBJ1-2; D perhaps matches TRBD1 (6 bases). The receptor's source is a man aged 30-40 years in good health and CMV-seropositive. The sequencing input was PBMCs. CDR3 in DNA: TGTGCCAGCAGCTTGAATCAGGGGCTCCGAGATGGCTACACCTTC. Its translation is CASSLNQGLRDGYTF.